Listed here are 11 T cell receptor beta chains from one sample, sequenced in a study of blood T cells in healthy people across ages (dated by TCRdb to between 2015 and 2016). Library preparation used 5' RACE. TCRdb names Illumina HiSeq 2500 as the instrument used. A second PCR of roughly 6 to 11 cycles was performed with a sample-barcoded 5' primer and a J-beta primer mix. In-frame beta chains were kept once TCRdb had trimmed the public reads at Q25 with fastp and called clones with MiXCR. Every entry covers one CDR3 protein and lists the most common genes and DNA from its rows. This sample lists 350,000 to 450,000 distinct CDR3 sequences; 50% to 60% were detected once. Roughly 51% of the sample comes from the top ten. Sequencing was done on a sample of blood. The receptors shown here come from a man aged 60-69 years in good health.

The chain uses TRBV29-1 and TRBJ1-1; 8 positions agree with TRBD1. The CDR3 is 11 residues long. Losses at the gene ends were 7 bases for V and 9 bases for J; bases not matched to a gene: 7. Germline CDR1 reads SQVTM; CDR2 reads ANQGSEA. The chain's CDR3 is CSGRDRRKAFF. CDR3 coding DNA: TGCAGCGGCCGGGACAGGAGAAAAGCTTTCTTT.

The V gene is TRBV12-3 or TRBV12-4, the J gene TRBJ2-4, with 16 bases identical to TRBD2. The V gene end was trimmed by 4 bases and the J gene end by 7 bases; junction bases not matched to a gene: 7. The CDR3 is made up of 17 amino acids. CDR3 bases: TGTGCCAGCAGTTCCGAGGGACTAGCGGGAGGGTGGAACATTCAGTACTTC. Protein: CASSSEGLAGGWNIQYF.

In this sample, this clonotype turned up a few times. The chain carries TRBV7-2 and TRBJ2-1; D is undetermined. Germline CDR1 reads SGHTA; CDR2 reads FQGNSA. The CDR3 extends over 17 amino acids. V lost 1 base and J lost 2, with 15 bases in between. The CDR3 nucleotides read TGTGCCAGCAGCTTAGATCCCGGGCCTGGGGCCTACAATGAGCAGTTCTTC. Its protein product is CASSLDPGPGAYNEQFF.

This chain's CDR3 is CSTPTKALPGYGYTF. The CDR3 bases are TGCAGTACACCGACGAAGGCGCTCCCCGGCTATGGCTACACCTTC. The rearrangement links TRBV20-1 to TRBJ1-2; unclear D gene. Germline CDR1 and CDR2: DFQATT and SNEGSKA (reference sequence). This CDR3 contains 15 residues. Trimming took off 8 bases at V and 4 bases at J, with 23 bases between the two ends.

This chain connects TRBV5-5 to TRBJ2-3, with TRBD2 matching over 8 bases. Germline assignment: CDR1 SGHKS and CDR2 YYEKEE (reference sequence). V gave up 2 bases and J gave up 4 bases; unmatched junction bases: 3. The CDR3 has 14 residues. The CDR3 DNA is TGTGCCAGCAGCTTAGGACTAGCTCCAGATACGCAGTATTTT. Encoded protein: CASSLGLAPDTQYF.

V gene TRBV7-2 combines with J gene TRBJ2-4; the D gene is possibly TRBD2 (6 bases). The J call may be mistaken, given a closer DNA end match to TRBJ2-7. CDR1 and CDR2 from the germline V gene are SGHTA and FQGNSA. The CDR3 totals 14 residues. This CDR3 reads CASSLDGGPDEQYF. In nucleotides, the CDR3 is TGTGCCAGCAGCTTAGACGGGGGACCCGACGAGCAGTACTTC.

The chain recombines TRBV27 with TRBJ2-7; D uncertain. V lost 2 bases to trimming and J lost 3 bases, with 14 bases between them. Germline CDR1 MNHEY, CDR2 SMNVEV (reference sequence). This CDR3 comprises 15 residues. CDR3 protein: CASSLEPRQSYEQYF. The DNA for the CDR3 is TGTGCCAGCAGTTTAGAACCCCGGCAGAGCTACGAGCAGTACTTC.

The chain combines TRBV5-1 with TRBJ1-1; D is perhaps TRBD1 (5 bases). Germline V lookup: CDR1 SGHRS, CDR2 YFSETQ. The CDR3 spans 16 residues. With 0 bases removed from V and 5 bases from J, the gap between germline ends came to 17 bases. CDR3 coding DNA: TGCGCCAGCAGCTTGGGAGGGAGGCAGGGTGGTACTGAAGCTTTCTTT. Protein sequence: CASSLGGRQGGTEAFF.

The gene calls are TRBV5-1 and TRBJ2-5; D perhaps matches TRBD2 (5 bases). This CDR3 contains 15 residues. V was shortened by 1 base and J by 3 bases, with 13 bases between the two germline ends. CDR1 is SGHRS and CDR2 is YFSETQ in the germline V gene. The CDR3 spells CASSLPGILEETQYF. CDR3 nucleotides: TGCGCCAGCAGCTTGCCGGGGATTTTGGAAGAGACCCAGTACTTC.

The chain employs TRBV13 and TRBJ2-1; 10 bases map to TRBD2. Trimming removed 2 bases from V and 13 bases from J; junction bases left unmatched: 14. The V gene's germline CDR1 is PRHDT and CDR2 FYEKMQ (reference sequence). The CDR3 contains 16 residues. Here the CDR3 reads CASSLTSSGSRETQFF. The CDR3 coding sequence is TGTGCCAGCAGCTTAACGTCTAGCGGGAGTAGGGAGACCCAGTTCTTC.

J is TRBJ2-1 and V is TRBV15; D ambiguous. The V end lost 0 bases, the J end lost 0 bases, and 12 bases lay between the germline ends. The CDR3 is 17 amino acids. In germline, CDR1 is LNHNV, CDR2 YYDKDF (reference sequence). CDR3 protein: CATSRDRGMSSYNEQFF. In nucleotides, the CDR3 is TGTGCCACCAGCAGAGATAGAGGAATGTCCTCCTACAATGAGCAGTTCTTC.